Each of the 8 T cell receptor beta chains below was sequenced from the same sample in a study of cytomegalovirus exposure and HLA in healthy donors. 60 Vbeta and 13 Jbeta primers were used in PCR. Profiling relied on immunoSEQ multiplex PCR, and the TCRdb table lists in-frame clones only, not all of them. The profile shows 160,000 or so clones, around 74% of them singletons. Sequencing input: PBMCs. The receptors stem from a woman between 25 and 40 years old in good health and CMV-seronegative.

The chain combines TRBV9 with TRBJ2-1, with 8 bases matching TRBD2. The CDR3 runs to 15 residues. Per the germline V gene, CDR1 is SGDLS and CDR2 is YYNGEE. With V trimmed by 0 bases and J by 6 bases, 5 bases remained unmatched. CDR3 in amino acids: CASSVAGGPGNEQFF. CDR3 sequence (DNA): TGTGCCAGCAGCGTAGCGGGGGGGCCCGGCAATGAGCAGTTCTTC.

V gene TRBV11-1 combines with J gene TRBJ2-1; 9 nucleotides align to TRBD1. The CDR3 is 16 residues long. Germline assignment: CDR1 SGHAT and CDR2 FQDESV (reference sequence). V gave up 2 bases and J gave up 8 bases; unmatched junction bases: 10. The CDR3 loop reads CASSLLLGQGRDEQFF. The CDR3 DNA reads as TGTGCCAGCAGCTTACTGCTTGGACAGGGGAGGGATGAGCAGTTCTTC.

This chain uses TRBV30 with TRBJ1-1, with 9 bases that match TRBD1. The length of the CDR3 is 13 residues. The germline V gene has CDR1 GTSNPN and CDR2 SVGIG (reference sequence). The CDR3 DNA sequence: TGTGCTCTCGAACAGGGGGCGCGGACTGAAGCTTTCTTT. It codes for CALEQGARTEAFF.

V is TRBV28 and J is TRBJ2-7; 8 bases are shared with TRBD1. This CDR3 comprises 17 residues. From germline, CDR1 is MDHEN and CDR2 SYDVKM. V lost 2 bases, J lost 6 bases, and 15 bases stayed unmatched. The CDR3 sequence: CASSLPRPDREPLEQYF. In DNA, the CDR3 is TGTGCCAGCAGTTTACCCCGCCCGGACAGGGAACCACTCGAGCAGTACTTC.

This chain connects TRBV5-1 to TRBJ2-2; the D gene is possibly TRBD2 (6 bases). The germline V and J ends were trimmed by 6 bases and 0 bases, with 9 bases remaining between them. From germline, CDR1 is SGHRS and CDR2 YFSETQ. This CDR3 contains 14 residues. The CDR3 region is CASMGLSNTGELFF. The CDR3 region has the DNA TGCGCCAGCATGGGACTTTCGAACACCGGGGAGCTGTTTTTT.

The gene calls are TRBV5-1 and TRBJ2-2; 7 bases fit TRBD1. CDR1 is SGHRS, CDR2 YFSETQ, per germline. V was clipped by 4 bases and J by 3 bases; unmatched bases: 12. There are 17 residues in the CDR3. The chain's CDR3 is CASSPRDRERYTGELFF. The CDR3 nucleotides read TGCGCCAGCAGCCCCCGGGACAGAGAACGATACACCGGGGAGCTGTTTTTT.

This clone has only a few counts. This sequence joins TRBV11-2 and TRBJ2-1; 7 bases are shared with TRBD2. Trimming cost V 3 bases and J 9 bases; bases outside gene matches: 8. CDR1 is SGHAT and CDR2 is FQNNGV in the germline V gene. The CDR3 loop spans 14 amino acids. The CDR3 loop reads CASSFMGREGEQFF. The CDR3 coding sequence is TGTGCCAGCAGCTTTATGGGCAGGGAGGGTGAGCAGTTCTTC.

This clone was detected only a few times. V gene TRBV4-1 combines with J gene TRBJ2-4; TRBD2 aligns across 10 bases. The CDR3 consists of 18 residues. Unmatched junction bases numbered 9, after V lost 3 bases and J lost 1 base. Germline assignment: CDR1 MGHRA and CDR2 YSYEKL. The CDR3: CASSHVAGLAAAKNIQYF. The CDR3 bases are TGCGCCAGCAGCCACGTTGCCGGACTAGCGGCCGCCAAAAACATTCAGTACTTC.